The T cell receptor (beta chain) under discussion was sequenced for a study of blood T cells in healthy people across ages. Study information: Template switching picked up about one barcoded beta molecule for each two T cells.

In regard to this clonotype: The antigen is undetermined.

Findings and caveats of the study: TCR beta diversity per million T cells fell roughly linearly with age.

The authors ran a second PCR of about 6 to 11 cycles using a sample-barcoded 5' primer and a J-beta primer mix. TCRdb reprocessed the 5' RACE reads via MiXCR and lists one record per CDR3 protein. The data show under 1,000,000 distinct CDR3 sequences, approximately 35% seen once. The sample consisted of blood. The clonotype was recovered from a man younger than 30 in good health.

CDR3 coding DNA: TGCAGTGCTAGTCACCCGGGACGAGTGTACAATGAGCAGTTCTTC. This gives the protein CSASHPGRVYNEQFF. The gene calls are TRBV20-1 and TRBJ2-1; D tentatively reads TRBD1 or TRBD2 (5 bases each). The CDR3 contains 15 residues. V lost 3 bases, J lost 4 bases, and 16 bases lay in between. The germline CDR1 and CDR2 sequences are DFQATT and SNEGSKA (reference sequence).